Listed below are T cell receptor beta chains from one sample, sequenced in a study of blood T cell repertoires in COVID-19. Libraries were prepared by immunoSEQ multiplex PCR; TCRdb keeps only in-frame clonotypes and omits some of them. The sample has roughly 45,000 clones; approximately 88% are singletons. The sequenced sample consisted of peripheral blood. The origin of the receptors is a human donor in a cohort sampled during active COVID-19. Each CDR3 is given with its conserved first and last residue. A D gene is named only where the DNA matches it firmly. Some rows have no size entry. The others give once, few or many, or a class for an expanded clone.

>TRBV7-2|TRBJ2-7|NA|TRBD2
TGTGCCAGCAGCTTGAGCGGGGGGGCCTACGAGCAGTACTTC
CASSLSGGAYEQYF
>TRBV18|TRBJ1-6|NA|NA
TGTGCCAGCTCACCAAGGGGACTGCCGGGGGATTCACCCCTCCACTTT
CASSPRGLPGDSPLHF
>TRBV4-1|TRBJ2-6|NA|TRBD1
TGCGCCAGCAGCCAAGACCGGACAGGGAATAGTCTTGAGTCGGGGGCCAACGTCCTGACTTTC
CASSQDRTGNSLESGANVLTF
>TRBV11-2|TRBJ2-7|NA|NA
TGTGCCAGCAGCTTAGGTTTGGGGGCAGCTAATAACTACGAGCAGTACTTC
CASSLGLGAANNYEQYF
>TRBV6-5|TRBJ1-2|NA|TRBD1
TGTGCCAGCAGTTACTCTACAGGGGCGGACTATGGCTACACCTTC
CASSYSTGADYGYTF
>TRBV4-1|TRBJ1-5|NA|NA
TGCGCCAGCAGCCAAGTCGTCCGCGTACAGACGCCCCAGCATTTT
CASSQVVRVQTPQHF
>TRBV10-2|TRBJ1-2|NA|TRBD1
TGCGCCAGGTTAAAACTAGGGGACAGTCCTAACTATGGCTACACCTTC
CARLKLGDSPNYGYTF
>TRBV7-2|TRBJ1-2|NA|NA
TGTGCCAGCAGCTCTGACCCAGGGGGCTACACCTTC
CASSSDPGGYTF
>TRBV5-1|TRBJ1-1|NA|NA
TGCGCCAGCAGCTTCGGCGGGCGGGCGACTGAAGCTTTCTTT
CASSFGGRATEAFF
>TRBV3-1/TRBV3-2|TRBJ1-5|NA|NA
TGTGCCAGCAGCCAGGGGGCTCAGCCCCAGCATTTT
CASSQGAQPQHF
>TRBV27|TRBJ1-2|NA|TRBD1
TGTGCCAGCAGTCTGTCGCCGGGACAGGGATCAGTCTATGGCTACACCTTC
CASSLSPGQGSVYGYTF
>TRBV7-8|TRBJ1-6|NA|NA
TGTGCCAGCAGCTTAGAATCCCGTTCACCCCTCCACTTT
CASSLESRSPLHF
>TRBV6-5|TRBJ2-7|NA|NA
TGTGCCAGCAGTTCACTGACAGGATACTTC
CASSSLTGYF
>TRBV5-4|TRBJ1-3|NA|NA
TGTGCCAGCAGCTTGTCCAGCTCTGGAAACACCATATATTTT
CASSLSSSGNTIYF
>TRBV4-1|TRBJ2-7|NA|TRBD2
TGCGCCAGCAGCCAACTCTCGGGGGGGTACGAGCAGTACTTC
CASSQLSGGYEQYF
>TRBV7-2|TRBJ1-6|few|NA
TGTGCCAGCAGCTTAGCGGGTGGAGCCTCAGAGTCACCCCTCCACTTT
CASSLAGGASESPLHF
>TRBV4-1|TRBJ1-4|NA|TRBD1
TGCGCCAGCGGTCTCGACAGGGACTCTACTAATGAAAAACTGTTTTTT
CASGLDRDSTNEKLFF
>TRBV4-1|TRBJ2-7|once|TRBD1
TGCGCCAGCAGCCAAGAAAGGACAGGGGAAACCTACGAGCAGTACTTC
CASSQERTGETYEQYF